This T cell receptor (beta chain) stems from a study of blood T cell repertoires in COVID-19. Study overall: Nucleic acid was either cDNA or gDNA, and it came from T cells, B-cell-depleted T cells, or PBMCs.

V lost 7 bases to trimming and J lost 5 bases; unmatched junction nucleotides: 9. This CDR3 contains 14 residues. CDR1 is MDHEN, CDR2 SYDVKM, per germline. Per the authors' pipeline: Reference gene primer amplification yielded estimated nucleated cell counts. Clones were read by immunoSEQ multiplex PCR, and TCRdb kept only the in-frame ones, dropping some. Clone size and V and J calls were adopted from that table, with D and trimming inferred from the DNA. The sample has about 220,000 clones; 65% to 90% are singletons. Sequenced input: peripheral blood. The receptor's source is a human donor in a cohort sampled during active COVID-19. The chain joins TRBV28 to TRBJ2-7; 9 nucleotides line up with TRBD1. The CDR3 reads CASTAGTGIHEQYF. In nucleotides, the CDR3 is TGTGCCAGCACCGCCGGGACAGGGATCCACGAGCAGTACTTC.